What follows is one T cell receptor (beta chain) and its context. Its antigen is unidentified. The source of the sample is a study of OX40 agonist ivuxolimab in advanced cancers. Overall study context: Ivuxolimab, an antibody that agonizes OX40 (CD134), was administered to the patients.

Sequencing used immunoSEQ multiplex PCR; TCRdb keeps in-frame clones, though not all of them. The sample lists about 35,000 clones, approximately 79% seen once, with roughly 15% in the top ten. Study outcomes and limitations: It was not determined which antigens were specifically recognized by the peripheral T cells that had undergone clonal expansion.

V was clipped by 4 bases and J by 7 bases, with 15 bases between them. Per the germline V gene, CDR1 is SGHRS and CDR2 is YFSETQ. The CDR3 is made up of 13 amino acids. Here the sequenced sample was CD4+ or CD8+ T cells sorted from blood, taken in a trial of the OX40 agonist ivuxolimab. This chain joins TRBV5-1 and TRBJ2-7; D could derive from TRBD1 or TRBD2 (5 bases each). The TCR was taken from an adult with an advanced solid tumor such as melanoma, head and neck, liver or kidney cancer. In nucleotides, the CDR3 is TGCGCCAGCAGCAGTGGGACGGTCGGAGAGCAGTACTTC. Translation gives CASSSGTVGEQYF.